This T cell receptor (beta chain) came from a study of T cell responses to AZD1222 COVID-19 vaccine. The V segment lost 6 bases and the J segment 1 base; nucleotides outside the gene matches: 11. Germline V lookup: CDR1 SGHDT, CDR2 YYEEEE. CDR3 size: 16 residues. Measured with immunoSEQ multiplex PCR; TCRdb has only the in-frame clones, and not every one. The table has 90,000 to 150,000 clones, about 85% seen once. The chain has TRBV5-6 and TRBJ2-3; 7 bases are a match to TRBD2. The sequence derives from an adult in good health. Sequenced here: peripheral blood, sampled on day 0 of AZD1222 vaccination. In nucleotides, the CDR3 is TGTGCCAGCACCCGAGGGTTAGCGGGTGGCACAGATACGCAGTATTTT. It is translated as CASTRGLAGGTDTQYF.